The 9 T cell receptor beta chains below were found in one sample sequenced in a study of T-cell memory formation after mild COVID-19. TCRdb passed the 5' RACE reads through MiXCR, listing each CDR3 protein once. Of 350,000 to 550,000 distinct CDR3 sequences listed, 18% were seen once; the top ten hold roughly 21%. Sequencing input: PBMCs or a T cell subset sorted from them (not recorded which). All receptors derive from a man between 18 and 29 years old who had mild COVID-19 (a few samples of this study predate the infection). Cell type and time point are not known.

This clonotype was counted ten times or more. This sequence joins TRBV7-2 and TRBJ2-3, with TRBD2 matching 13 bases. V lost 6 bases, J lost 2 bases, and 5 bases stayed unmatched. This CDR3 is 16 amino acids long. Germline CDR1 and CDR2: SGHTA and FQGNSA. The CDR3 sequence is CASSQGTSGDTDTQYF. For the CDR3, the DNA is TGTGCCAGCAGTCAAGGGACTAGCGGGGACACAGATACGCAGTATTTT.

This clonotype has more than one count but fewer than ten. The chain uses TRBV5-6 and TRBJ1-2; the match to TRBD1 covers 9 bases. The CDR3 spans 15 residues. CDR1 is SGHDT, CDR2 YYEEEE, per germline. V dropped 2 bases and J dropped 7; count of bases not matched to a gene: 9. CDR3 DNA sequence: TGTGCCAGCAGCTTCGGCGACAGGGGGGTCTCTGGCTACACCTTC. Amino acids: CASSFGDRGVSGYTF. Variable domain in full (rest from reference TRBV5-6 and TRBJ1-2): DAGVTQSPTHLIKTRGQQVTLRCSPKSGHDTVSWYQQALGQGPQFIFQYYEEEERQRGNFPDRFSGHQFPNYSSELNVNALLLGDSALYLCASSFGDRGVSGYTFGSGTRLTVV.

V usage is TRBV7-2 and J usage is TRBJ2-5; 7 bases fit TRBD2. Unmatched junction bases numbered 8, after V lost 0 bases and J lost 7 bases. This CDR3 region has 15 residues. CDR1 is SGHTA, CDR2 FQGNSA, per germline. The CDR3 loop reads CASSLAGVLAVTQYF. In nucleotides, the CDR3 is TGTGCCAGCAGCTTAGCAGGGGTCCTAGCGGTGACCCAGTACTTC.

In its sample, this clonotype was seen many times. V usage is TRBV5-4 and J usage is TRBJ2-3, with 12 bases identical to TRBD2. The V gene end was trimmed by 3 bases and the J gene end by 3 bases; junction bases not matched to a gene: 8. This CDR3 is built from 17 residues. From germline, CDR1 is SGHNT and CDR2 YYREEE (reference sequence). CDR3 sequence reads: CASSSGLAGGRTDTQYF. The CDR3 DNA follows: TGTGCCAGCAGCTCGGGGCTAGCGGGGGGGCGGACAGATACGCAGTATTTT.

The rearrangement uses TRBV6-4 and TRBJ1-4, with a possible D match to TRBD1 (6 bases). The germline CDR1 and CDR2 sequences are MRHNA and SNTAGT. The CDR3 loop spans 14 amino acids. The V end was cut by 4 bases, the J end by 3 bases, with 9 bases between. The CDR3 nucleotides read TGTGCCAGCAGTGGGGGGCTTGCTAATGAAAAACTGTTTTTT. It is translated as CASSGGLANEKLFF.

In its sample, this clonotype was seen a few times. J is TRBJ2-7 and V is TRBV11-2; the D gene is possibly TRBD2 (5 bases). V lost 5 bases to trimming and J lost 2 bases, with 16 bases between them. There are 15 residues in the CDR3. Germline V lookup: CDR1 SGHAT, CDR2 FQNNGV. CDR3 DNA: TGTGCCAGCAGCGTAAGAGAGGCGGGCCCCTACGAGCAGTACTTC. Protein sequence: CASSVREAGPYEQYF.

The gene calls are TRBV5-5 and TRBJ1-5, with TRBD1 as a possible D gene (5 bases). Per germline, CDR1 SGHKS and CDR2 YYEKEE (reference sequence). Between the trimmed V and J ends, which lost 5 bases and 3 bases, there was a span of 15 bases. This CDR3 comprises 15 residues. This chain's CDR3 is CASSSQGLFNQPQHF. The CDR3 DNA reads as TGTGCCAGCAGTTCCCAGGGTTTATTCAATCAGCCCCAGCATTTT.

This rearrangement joins TRBV3-1 to TRBJ1-2; TRBD1 matches 7 bases. CDR3 length equals 19 residues. Per germline, CDR1 LGHDT and CDR2 YNNKEL (reference sequence). The V gene end was trimmed by 0 bases and the J gene end by 1 base; junction bases not matched to a gene: 14. Here the CDR3 reads CASSQDLSRPGGYNYGYTF. The CDR3 region has the DNA TGTGCCAGCAGCCAAGATTTAAGTAGGCCAGGGGGATATAACTATGGCTACACCTTC.

This clonotype appeared a few times. The chain has TRBV5-1 and TRBJ2-5; D unresolved. The germline V and J ends were trimmed by 7 bases and 1 base, with 14 bases remaining between them. The CDR3 runs 14 residues. Germline loops: CDR1 SGHRS, CDR2 YFSETQ. The CDR3 coding sequence is TGCGCCAGCTCCCGGTCTAACCCCCAAGAGACCCAGTACTTC. As protein: CASSRSNPQETQYF.